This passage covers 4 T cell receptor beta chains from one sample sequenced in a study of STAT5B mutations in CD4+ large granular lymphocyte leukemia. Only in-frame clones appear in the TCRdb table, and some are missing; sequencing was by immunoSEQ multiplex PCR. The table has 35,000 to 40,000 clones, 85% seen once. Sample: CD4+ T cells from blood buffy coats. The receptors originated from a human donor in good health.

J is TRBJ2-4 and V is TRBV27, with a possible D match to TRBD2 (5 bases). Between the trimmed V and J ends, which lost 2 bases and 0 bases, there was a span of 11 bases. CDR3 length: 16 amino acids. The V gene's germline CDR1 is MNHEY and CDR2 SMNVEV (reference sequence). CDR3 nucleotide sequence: TGTGCCAGCAGTTTACACGGGAATCTAGCCAAAAACATTCAGTACTTC. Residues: CASSLHGNLAKNIQYF.

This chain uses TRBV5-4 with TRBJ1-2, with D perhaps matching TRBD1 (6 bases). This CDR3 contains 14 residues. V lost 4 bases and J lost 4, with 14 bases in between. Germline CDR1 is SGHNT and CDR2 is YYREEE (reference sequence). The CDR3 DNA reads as TGTGCCAGCAGCCTTCCGGCAGGGGTCTATGGCTACACCTTC. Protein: CASSLPAGVYGYTF. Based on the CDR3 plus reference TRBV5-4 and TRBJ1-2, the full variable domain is ETGVTQSPTHLIKTRGQQVTLRCSSQSGHNTVSWYQQALGQGPQFIFQYYREEENGRGNFPPRFSGLQFPNYSSELNVNALELDDSALYLCASSLPAGVYGYTFGSGTRLTVV.

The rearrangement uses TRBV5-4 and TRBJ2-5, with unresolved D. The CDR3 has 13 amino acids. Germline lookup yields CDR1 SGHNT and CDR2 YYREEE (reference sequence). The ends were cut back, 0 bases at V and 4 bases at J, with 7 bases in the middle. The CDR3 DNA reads TGTGCCAGCAGCTTGGAAGGGCGAGAGACCCAGTACTTC. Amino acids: CASSLEGRETQYF.

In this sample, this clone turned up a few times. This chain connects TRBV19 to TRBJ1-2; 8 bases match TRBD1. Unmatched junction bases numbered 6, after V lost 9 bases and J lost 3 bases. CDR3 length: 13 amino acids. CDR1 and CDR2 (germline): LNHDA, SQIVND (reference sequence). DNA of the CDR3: TGTGCCAGCCAGGGACAGGCGGACTATGGCTACACCTTC. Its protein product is CASQGQADYGYTF.